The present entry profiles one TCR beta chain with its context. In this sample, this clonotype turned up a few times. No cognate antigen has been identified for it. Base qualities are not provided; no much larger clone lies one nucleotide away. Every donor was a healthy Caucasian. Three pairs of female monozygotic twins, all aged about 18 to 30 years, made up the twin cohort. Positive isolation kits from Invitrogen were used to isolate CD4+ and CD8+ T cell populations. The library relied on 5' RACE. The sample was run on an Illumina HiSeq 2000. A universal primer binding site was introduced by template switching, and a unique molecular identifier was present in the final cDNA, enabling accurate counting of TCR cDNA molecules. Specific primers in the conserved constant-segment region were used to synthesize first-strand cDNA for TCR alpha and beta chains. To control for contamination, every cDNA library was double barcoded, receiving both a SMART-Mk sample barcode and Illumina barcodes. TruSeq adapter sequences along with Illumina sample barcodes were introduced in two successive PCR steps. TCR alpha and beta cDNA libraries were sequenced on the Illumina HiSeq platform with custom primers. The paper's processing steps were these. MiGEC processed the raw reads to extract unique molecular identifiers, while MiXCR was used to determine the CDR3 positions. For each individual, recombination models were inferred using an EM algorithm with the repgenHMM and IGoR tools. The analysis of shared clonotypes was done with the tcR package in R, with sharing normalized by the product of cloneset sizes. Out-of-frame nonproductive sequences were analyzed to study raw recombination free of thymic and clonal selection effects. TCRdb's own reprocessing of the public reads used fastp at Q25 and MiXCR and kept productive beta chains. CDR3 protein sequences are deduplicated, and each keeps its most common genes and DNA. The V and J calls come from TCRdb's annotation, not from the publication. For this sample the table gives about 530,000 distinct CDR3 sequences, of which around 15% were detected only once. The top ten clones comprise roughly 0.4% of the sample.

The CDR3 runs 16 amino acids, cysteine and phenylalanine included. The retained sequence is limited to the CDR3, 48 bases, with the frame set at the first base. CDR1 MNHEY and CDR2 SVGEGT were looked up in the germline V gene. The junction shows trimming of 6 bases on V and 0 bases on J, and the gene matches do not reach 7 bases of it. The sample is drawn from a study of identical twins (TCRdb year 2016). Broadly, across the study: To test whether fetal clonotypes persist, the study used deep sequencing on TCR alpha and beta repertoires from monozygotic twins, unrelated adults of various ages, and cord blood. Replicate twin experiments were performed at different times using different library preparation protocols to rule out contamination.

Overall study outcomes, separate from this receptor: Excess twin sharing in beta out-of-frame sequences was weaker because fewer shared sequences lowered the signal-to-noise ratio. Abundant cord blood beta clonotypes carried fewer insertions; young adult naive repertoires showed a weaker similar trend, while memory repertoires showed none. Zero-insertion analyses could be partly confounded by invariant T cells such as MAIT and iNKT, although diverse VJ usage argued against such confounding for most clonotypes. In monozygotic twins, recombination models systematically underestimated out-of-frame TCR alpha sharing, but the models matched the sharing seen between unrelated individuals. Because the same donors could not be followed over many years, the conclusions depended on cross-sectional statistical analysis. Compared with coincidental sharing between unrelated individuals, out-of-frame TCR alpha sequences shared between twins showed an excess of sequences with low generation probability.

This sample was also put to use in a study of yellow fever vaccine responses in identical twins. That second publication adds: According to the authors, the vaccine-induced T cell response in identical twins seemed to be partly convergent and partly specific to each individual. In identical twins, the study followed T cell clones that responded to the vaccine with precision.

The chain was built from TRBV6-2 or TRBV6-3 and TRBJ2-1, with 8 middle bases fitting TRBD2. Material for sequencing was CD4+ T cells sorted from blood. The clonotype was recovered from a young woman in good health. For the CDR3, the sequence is CASSSERGSSYNEQFF. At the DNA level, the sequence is TGTGCCAGCAGCAGCGAGCGGGGGAGCTCCTACAATGAGCAGTTCTTC.